This T cell receptor beta chain was sequenced for a study of shared clonotypes between healthy human individuals (dated by TCRdb to 2018 to 2020). Regarding the research as a whole: Two women and three men aged 18 to 49 years were included in the cohort. Between about 0.8 and 9 billion PBMCs per donor were obtained by leukapheresis. To increase sequencing depth and limit assay-specific biases, TCR repertoire library preparation and sequencing were carried out by different laboratories using diverse techniques. To estimate repertoire size and how much clonotypes are shared between individuals, the study performed deep sequencing of blood TCR repertoires from 4 to 6 healthy adults. For each donor, CD4 naive and CD4 memory were each run on three plates, CD8 naive on two plates, and CD8 memory on one plate. What the authors observed across the whole study: Because the study included only a small number of donors, the genetic and exposure-history diversity represented was limited. Sampling was restricted to blood, and TCR repertoires in tissues likely differ from the TCR repertoires found in blood. Larger estimated clonotype richness was generally found for naive subsets than for memory subsets. Sharing across a handful of donors was observed for about 5% of naive CD4, less than 4% of naive CD8, over 2% of memory CD4, and roughly 0.4% of memory CD8 clonotypes. Pairwise subsampling indicated that sequencing depth was expected to affect the degree of clonotype sharing among donors. Higher generation probabilities were observed for clonotypes shared by all four sorted-subset donors than for non-shared clonotypes. Even with the large sequencing depth, rarefaction of the sorted-subset datasets indicated that sequencing was incomplete.

This clone was seen a single time. What this receptor recognizes is not known. Qualities for individual bases were not recorded, and no much larger clone is one base off. TCR CDR3 regions were amplified from genomic DNA by multiplex PCR using the deep immunoSEQ assay. Extracted genomic DNA from each cell subset was distributed evenly across all wells of several immunoSEQ 96-well plates, and each plate was treated as a replicate. Each replicate PCR for sorted subsets received about 200 ng genomic DNA, equal to tens of thousands of T cell genomes. Purified libraries were measured with a Qubit 3.0 fluorometer, size-checked on a Bioanalyzer 2100, and measured again with the KAPA Library Quantification kit. A separate single-read 150-cycle Illumina NextSeq 550 flow cell was used to sequence each immunoSEQ 96-well plate. As for how the authors treated the data: Because the immunoSEQ output included only junctional sequences and no quality scores, the filtering could not be the same as the filtering used for full-length reads. Sequences were annotated with PyIR, a Python wrapper for IgBLAST v1.9, using IMGT germline references to assign V/J genes and CDR3. Reads were removed for weak V/J assignments (E-value above 1e-6), missing CDR3, stop codons, out-of-frame junctions, or ambiguous translated residues. V3J clonotypes were defined as sequences sharing an identical inferred V gene, J gene, and CDR3 amino acid sequence. To compute the percentage overlap between repertoires, the number of shared unique clonotypes was divided by the size of the smaller repertoire. Richness of each repertoire was evaluated using RTK rarefaction, the Chao1 estimator, and Recon v2.1 estimates of unobserved clonotypes. Generation probabilities were computed with OLGA for all TCRbeta clonotypes obtained by the gDNA method from a handful of donors. The immuneACCESS repertoire file appears here via TCRdb, limited to in-frame rearrangements. These files lack a portion of the clones; in checked studies, under half of the deficit traces to unresolved V genes, and the cause of the others is not known. V, J and clone size were drawn from that table, and D and trimming were deduced from the DNA. A total of fewer than 1.8 million clones appear in this sample, approximately 98.5% of them only once. The ten most abundant clones make up about 0.4% of the sample.

From the cysteine up to the phenylalanine, the CDR3 has a length of 15 residues. Only CDR3 DNA is held: 45 bases, read in frame from base 1. Here V drops 1 base and J drops 7 bases, and the junction holds 5 bases not matched to any gene. CDR1 and CDR2 are drawn from the germline V gene: KGHSH, LQKENI. The donors were healthy, HIV-negative adults who had no recently reported acute infections or vaccinations. Only Caucasian adults living in Nashville, Tennessee, USA were represented among the donors. CD4+ T cells were enriched through magnetic negative selection, after which naive cells were positively selected on CD45RA and the remaining negative fraction served as the memory subset. Blood was obtained by leukapheresis, after which PBMCs were separated by Ficoll-Histopaque density gradient centrifugation and cryopreserved in liquid nitrogen vapor phase. Analytical flow cytometry was used to check the purity and quantity of every magnetically sorted T cell population. From each sorted fraction, genomic DNA was isolated and quantified by UV absorbance on a Nanodrop 2000c.

What was sequenced was naive CD4+ T cells sorted from blood. The cell subset or site tag for this specimen amounts to: CD45RA+ positively selected. The sequence came from a man aged 25-45 years in good health. The rearranged segments are TRBV18 and TRBJ2-1, with 9 bases aligning to TRBD1. Here the CDR3 is given as CASSPLGTGRNEQFF. The DNA is TGTGCCAGCTCACCACTCGGGACAGGGAGGAATGAGCAGTTCTTC. The CDR3 plus the reference TRBV18 and TRBJ2-1 genes for the other parts give the full variable domain: NAGVMQNPRHLVRRRGQEARLRCSPMKGHSHVYWYRQLPEEGLKFMVYLQKENIIDESGMPKERFSAEFPKEGPSILRIQQVVRGDSAAYFCASSPLGTGRNEQFFGPGTRLTVL.